A selection of T cell receptor beta chains follows, all from one sample in a study of cytomegalovirus exposure and HLA in healthy donors. TCRdb's copy holds only in-frame clones and misses some; the assay was immunoSEQ multiplex PCR. The sample holds 99,000 or so clones; over 70% are singletons and the top ten take roughly 5%. Sequencing input: PBMCs. The receptors shown here come from a male donor in good health and CMV-seronegative. CDR3s include the opening cysteine and the closing phenylalanine or tryptophan. The D gene is left open where the match is weak. Size is omitted from some rows. Given values are once, few, many or a class for expanded clones.

clone_size | j_call | v_call | d_call | cdr3_aa | cdr3_nt
once | TRBJ1-1 | TRBV29-1 | TRBD1 | CSVTRSQGYTEAFF | TGCAGCGTTACAAGATCACAGGGGTACACTGAAGCTTTCTTT
NA | TRBJ2-3 | TRBV4-3 | TRBD2 | CASSHNLAVAGDTQYF | TGCGCCAGCAGCCATAACCTAGCGGTAGCGGGAGATACGCAGTATTTT
once | TRBJ2-5 | TRBV15 | TRBD2 | CATTPREGGETQYF | TGTGCCACCACCCCCCGGGAGGGGGGCGAGACCCAGTACTTC
NA | TRBJ1-3 | TRBV7-2 | TRBD1 | CASSQGQGENTIYF | TGTGCCAGCAGCCAGGGACAGGGGGAAAACACCATATATTTT
once | TRBJ1-2 | TRBV7-9 | NA | CASSPPGNYGYTF | TGTGCCAGCAGTCCCCCAGGGAACTATGGCTACACCTTC
NA | TRBJ2-7 | TRBV27 | NA | CASSDRFRSYEQYF | TGTGCCAGCAGTGACAGGTTCAGAAGCTACGAGCAGTACTTC
NA | TRBJ2-1 | TRBV18 | TRBD2 | CASSPVAGEQGEQFF | TGTGCCAGCTCACCAGTAGCGGGAGAGCAAGGTGAGCAGTTCTTC
NA | TRBJ1-2 | TRBV19 | TRBD1 | CASSMVQGYGYTF | TGTGCCAGTAGTATGGTACAGGGGTATGGCTACACCTTC
NA | TRBJ1-1 | TRBV18 | NA | CASSRDLNTEAFF | TGTGCCAGCTCACGGGACTTGAACACTGAAGCTTTCTTT
NA | TRBJ2-7 | TRBV5-4 | TRBD1 | CASSANPGTGAYEQYF | TGTGCCAGCAGTGCCAATCCCGGGACAGGGGCTTACGAGCAGTACTTC
NA | TRBJ2-3 | TRBV6-1 | TRBD2 | CASSARTSVVDTQYF | TGTGCCAGCAGTGCCAGGACTAGTGTGGTAGATACGCAGTATTTT
NA | TRBJ2-2 | TRBV4-1 | NA | CASSQVRQGQAGELFF | TGCGCCAGCAGCCAAGTTCGGCAGGGGCAAGCCGGGGAGCTGTTTTTT
NA | TRBJ1-2 | TRBV7-2 | TRBD1 | CASSLAGTDNYGYTF | TGTGCCAGCAGCTTAGCCGGGACAGACAACTATGGCTACACCTTC
NA | TRBJ2-1 | TRBV7-3 | TRBD2 | CASSLIKGGRGGNEQFF | TGTGCCAGCAGCTTAATAAAAGGCGGGAGGGGAGGCAATGAGCAGTTCTTC
few | TRBJ2-5 | TRBV29-1 | TRBD2 | CSVRKGGTTSGRPQETQYF | TGCAGCGTAAGAAAAGGGGGCACCACTAGCGGGAGACCTCAAGAGACCCAGTACTTC
NA | TRBJ2-1 | TRBV11-3 | NA | CASSTAQGYNEQFF | TGTGCCAGCAGTACAGCTCAGGGCTACAATGAGCAGTTCTTC
once | TRBJ2-3 | TRBV19 | NA | CASSIDLWEDTQYF | TGTGCCAGTAGTATAGATCTTTGGGAGGATACGCAGTATTTT
NA | TRBJ1-3 | TRBV7-9 | NA | CASSLDRAFSGNTIYF | TGTGCCAGCAGCTTAGACAGAGCCTTCTCTGGAAACACCATATATTTT
few | TRBJ2-5 | TRBV29-1 | TRBD2 | CSVARLAGDFPQETQYF | TGCAGCGTCGCGAGACTAGCGGGAGACTTCCCCCAAGAGACCCAGTACTTC
NA | TRBJ2-5 | TRBV2 | NA | CASSVRTTQETQYF | TGTGCCAGCAGTGTGAGGACTACACAAGAGACCCAGTACTTC
NA | TRBJ2-4 | TRBV5-8 | TRBD2 | CASTLAGENIQYF | TGTGCCAGCACACTAGCGGGAGAAAACATTCAGTACTTC
NA | TRBJ1-5 | TRBV10-3 | NA | CAPRGQPQHF | TGTGCCCCCAGAGGACAGCCCCAGCATTTT
NA | TRBJ2-5 | TRBV7-9 | TRBD2 | CASSLEGLAGGPEETQYF | TGTGCCAGCAGCTTAGAGGGACTAGCGGGAGGCCCGGAGGAGACCCAGTACTTC